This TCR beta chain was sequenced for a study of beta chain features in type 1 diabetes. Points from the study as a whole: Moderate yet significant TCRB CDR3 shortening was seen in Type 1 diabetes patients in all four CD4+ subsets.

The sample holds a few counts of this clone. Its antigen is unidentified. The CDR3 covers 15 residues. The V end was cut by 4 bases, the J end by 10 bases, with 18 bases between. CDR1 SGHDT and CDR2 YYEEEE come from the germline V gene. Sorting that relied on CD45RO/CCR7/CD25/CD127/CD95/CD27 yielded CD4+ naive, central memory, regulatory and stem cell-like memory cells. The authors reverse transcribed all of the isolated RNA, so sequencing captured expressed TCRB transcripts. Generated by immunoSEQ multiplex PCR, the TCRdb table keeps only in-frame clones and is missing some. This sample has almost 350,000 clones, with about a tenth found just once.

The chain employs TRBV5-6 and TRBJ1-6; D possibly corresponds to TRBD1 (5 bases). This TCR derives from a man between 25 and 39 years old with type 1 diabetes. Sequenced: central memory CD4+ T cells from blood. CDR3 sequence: CASSRGIGDGSPLHF. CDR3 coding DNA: TGTGCCAGCAGCAGGGGAATAGGGGATGGGTCACCCCTCCACTTT.